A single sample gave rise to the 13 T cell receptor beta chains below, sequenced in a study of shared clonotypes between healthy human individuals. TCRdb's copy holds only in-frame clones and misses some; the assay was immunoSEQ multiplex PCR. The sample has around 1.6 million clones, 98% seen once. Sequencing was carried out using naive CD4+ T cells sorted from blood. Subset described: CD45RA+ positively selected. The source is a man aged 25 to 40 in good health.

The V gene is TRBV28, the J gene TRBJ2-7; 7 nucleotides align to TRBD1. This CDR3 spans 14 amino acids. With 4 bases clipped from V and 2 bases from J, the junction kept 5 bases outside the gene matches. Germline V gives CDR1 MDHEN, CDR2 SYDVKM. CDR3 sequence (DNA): TGTGCCAGCAGTTCTGGACAGGTACCCTACGAGCAGTACTTC. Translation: CASSSGQVPYEQYF. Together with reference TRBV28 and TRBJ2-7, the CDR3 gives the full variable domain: DVKVTQSSRYLVKRTGEKVFLECVQDMDHENMFWYRQDPGLGLRLIYFSYDVKMKEKGDIPEGYSVSREKKERFSLILESASTNQTSMYLCASSSGQVPYEQYFGPGTRLTVT.

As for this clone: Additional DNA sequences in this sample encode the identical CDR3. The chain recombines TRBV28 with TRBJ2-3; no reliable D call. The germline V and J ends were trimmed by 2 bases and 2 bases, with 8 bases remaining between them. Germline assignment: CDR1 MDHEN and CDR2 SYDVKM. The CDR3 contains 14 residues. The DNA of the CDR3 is TGTGCCAGCAGTTTAGTGCAGTCCACAGATACGCAGTATTTT. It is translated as CASSLVQSTDTQYF.

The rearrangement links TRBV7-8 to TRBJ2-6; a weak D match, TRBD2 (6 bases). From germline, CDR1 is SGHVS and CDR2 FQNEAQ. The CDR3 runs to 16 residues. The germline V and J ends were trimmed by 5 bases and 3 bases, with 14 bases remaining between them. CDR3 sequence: CASSLRAGFGANVLTF. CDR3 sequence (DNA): TGTGCCAGCAGCCTTCGAGCGGGCTTTGGGGCCAACGTCCTGACTTTC.

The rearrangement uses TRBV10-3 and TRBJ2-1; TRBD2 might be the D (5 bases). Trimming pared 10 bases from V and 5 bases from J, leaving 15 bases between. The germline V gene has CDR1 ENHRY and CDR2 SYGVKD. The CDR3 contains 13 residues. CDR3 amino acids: CATAGPADNEQFF. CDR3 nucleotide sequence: TGTGCCACTGCGGGTCCGGCGGACAATGAGCAGTTCTTC.

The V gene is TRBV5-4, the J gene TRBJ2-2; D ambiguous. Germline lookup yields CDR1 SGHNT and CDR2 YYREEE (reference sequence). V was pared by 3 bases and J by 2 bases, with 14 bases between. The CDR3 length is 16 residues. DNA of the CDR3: TGTGCCAGCAGCTCAAAAACTGCCTTCAACACCGGGGAGCTGTTTTTT. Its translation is CASSSKTAFNTGELFF.

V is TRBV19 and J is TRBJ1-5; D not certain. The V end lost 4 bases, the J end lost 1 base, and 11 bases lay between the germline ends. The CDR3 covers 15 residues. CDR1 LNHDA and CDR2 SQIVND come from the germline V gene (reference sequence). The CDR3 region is CASSTIWASNQPQHF. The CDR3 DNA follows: TGTGCCAGTAGTACGATTTGGGCCAGCAATCAGCCCCAGCATTTT. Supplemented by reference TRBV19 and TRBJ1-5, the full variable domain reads DGGITQSPKYLFRKEGQNVTLSCEQNLNHDAMYWYRQDPGQGLRLIYYSQIVNDFQKGDIAEGYSVSREKKESFPLTVTSAQKNPTAFYLCASSTIWASNQPQHFGDGTRLSIL.

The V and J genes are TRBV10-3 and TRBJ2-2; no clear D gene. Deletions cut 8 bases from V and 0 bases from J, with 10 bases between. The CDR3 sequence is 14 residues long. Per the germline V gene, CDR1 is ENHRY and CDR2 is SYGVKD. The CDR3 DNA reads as TGTGCCATCCCCCAGCGATCGAACACCGGGGAGCTGTTTTTT. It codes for CAIPQRSNTGELFF.

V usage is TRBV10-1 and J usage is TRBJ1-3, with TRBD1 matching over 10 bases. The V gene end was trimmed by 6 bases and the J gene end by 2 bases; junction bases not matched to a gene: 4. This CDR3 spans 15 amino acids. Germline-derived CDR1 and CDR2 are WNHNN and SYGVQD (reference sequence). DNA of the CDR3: TGCGCCAGCAGCACCGACAGGGGGCCTGGAAACACCATATATTTT. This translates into CASSTDRGPGNTIYF.

In nucleotides, the CDR3 is TGTGCCAGCTCAATCCGACTAGCGGACACAGATACGCAGTATTTT. It yields the protein CASSIRLADTDTQYF. The J gene is TRBJ2-3, the V gene TRBV18; 9 bases fit TRBD2. Germline V CDR1 and CDR2: KGHSH, LQKENI. The CDR3 runs to 15 residues. V was clipped by 5 bases and J by 2 bases; unmatched bases: 5. Full variable domain (remainder filled in from reference TRBV18 and TRBJ2-3): NAGVMQNPRHLVRRRGQEARLRCSPMKGHSHVYWYRQLPEEGLKFMVYLQKENIIDESGMPKERFSAEFPKEGPSILRIQQVVRGDSAAYFCASSIRLADTDTQYFGPGTRLTVL.

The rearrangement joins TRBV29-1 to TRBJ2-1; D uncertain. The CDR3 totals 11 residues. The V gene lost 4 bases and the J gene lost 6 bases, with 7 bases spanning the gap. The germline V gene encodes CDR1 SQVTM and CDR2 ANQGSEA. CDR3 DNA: TGCAGCGTTGCGGGCCTCAATGAGCAGTTCTTC. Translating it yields CSVAGLNEQFF.

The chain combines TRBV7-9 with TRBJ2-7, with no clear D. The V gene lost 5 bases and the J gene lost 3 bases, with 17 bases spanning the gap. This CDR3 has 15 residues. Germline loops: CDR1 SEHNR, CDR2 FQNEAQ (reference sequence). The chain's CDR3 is CASSRGPGEGYEQYF. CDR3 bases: TGTGCCAGCAGCCGCGGACCTGGAGAAGGCTACGAGCAGTACTTC.

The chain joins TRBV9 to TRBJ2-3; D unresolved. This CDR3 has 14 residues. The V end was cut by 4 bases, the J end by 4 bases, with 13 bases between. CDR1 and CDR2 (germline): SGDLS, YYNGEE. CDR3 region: CASSPEPRPDTQYF. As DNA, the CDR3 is TGTGCCAGCAGCCCTGAGCCTCGGCCAGATACGCAGTATTTT.

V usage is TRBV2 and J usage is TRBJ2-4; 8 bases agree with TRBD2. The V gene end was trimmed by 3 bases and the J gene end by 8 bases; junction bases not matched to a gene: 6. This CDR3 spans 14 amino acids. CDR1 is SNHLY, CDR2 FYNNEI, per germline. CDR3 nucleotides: TGTGCCAGCAGTGACGGGACTAGGGGGGACATTCAGTACTTC. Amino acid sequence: CASSDGTRGDIQYF.